This T cell receptor beta chain was captured in a study of T cell responses to AZD1222 COVID-19 vaccine. The overall study: Doses given second, at about 4 or about 12 weeks, were pooled.

The CDR3 contains 13 residues. Deletions cut 9 bases from V and 4 bases from J, with 15 bases between. Germline-derived CDR1 and CDR2 are MGHDK and SYGVNS. Study-level points and caveats: Spike-specific TCR depth and breadth grew after two AZD1222 doses. Only a handful of AZD1222 recipients tested seropositive at baseline.

Comment on this clone: Its antigen is still unknown.

TCRdb keeps only in-frame clones here, not all; method: immunoSEQ multiplex PCR. Of fewer than 75,000 clones listed, 85% are singletons. Sequencing used peripheral blood, obtained on day 0 of AZD1222 vaccination. This sequence originates from an adult in good health. The V and J genes are TRBV25-1 and TRBJ1-2, with D possibly TRBD1 on 5 matching bases. The CDR3: CARLGVTVYGYTF. The CDR3 DNA is TGTGCCAGGCTGGGGGTTACCGTCTATGGCTACACCTTC.